The 20 T cell receptor beta chains below all came from one sample that was sequenced in a study of shared clonotypes between healthy human individuals. Generated by immunoSEQ multiplex PCR, the TCRdb table keeps only in-frame clones and is missing some. This sample carries some 1.5 million clones, roughly 96% of them seen once, and the ten largest clones take 1.2%. The sample consisted of naive CD4+ T cells sorted from blood. Subset of the sample: CD45RA+ positively selected. The source of these receptors is a man younger than 40 in good health.

The chain couples TRBV11-2 to TRBJ2-7; 9 bases are shared with TRBD2. Germline CDR1 SGHAT, CDR2 FQNNGV. Trimming at V came to 2 bases and at J to 3 bases, leaving 5 bases not matched to a gene. The CDR3 covers 15 residues. The CDR3 is CASSLNSGSLYEQYF. CDR3 coding DNA: TGTGCCAGCAGCTTAAATAGCGGGAGTCTCTACGAGCAGTACTTC. Drawing the rest from reference TRBV11-2 and TRBJ2-7, the complete variable domain is EAGVAQSPRYKIIEKRQSVAFWCNPISGHATLYWYQQILGQGPKLLIQFQNNGVVDDSQLPKDRFSAERLKGVDSTLKIQPAKLEDSAVYLCASSLNSGSLYEQYFGPGTRLTVT.

The rearrangement joins TRBV2 to TRBJ2-7; 7 bases match TRBD1. The trim removed 7 bases at V and 3 bases at J, leaving 6 bases unmatched. The CDR3 is 13 residues long. Germline V gene sequence: CDR1 SNHLY, CDR2 FYNNEI. The CDR3: CASTTGAVYEQYF. CDR3 sequence (DNA): TGTGCCAGCACTACAGGGGCCGTCTACGAGCAGTACTTC. The full variable domain, in which reference TRBV2 and TRBJ2-7 provide the parts outside the CDR3, is EPEVTQTPSHQVTQMGQEVILRCVPISNHLYFYWYRQILGQKVEFLVSFYNNEISEKSEIFDDQFSVERPDGSNFTLKIRSTKLEDSAMYFCASTTGAVYEQYFGPGTRLTVT.

This clone was recorded once. The V and J genes are TRBV5-6 and TRBJ1-4, with TRBD1 matching over 7 bases. Germline CDR1 SGHDT, CDR2 YYEEEE. Trimming took 4 bases from V and 8 from J; bases not matched to a gene: 17. The CDR3 runs 17 residues. CDR3: CASSGVGRDSRREKLFF. The CDR3 region has the DNA TGTGCCAGCAGCGGGGTTGGCCGGGACAGCCGGCGGGAAAAACTGTTTTTT. The full variable domain, with the rest looked up from reference TRBV5-6 and TRBJ1-4, is DAGVTQSPTHLIKTRGQQVTLRCSPKSGHDTVSWYQQALGQGPQFIFQYYEEEERQRGNFPDRFSGHQFPNYSSELNVNALLLGDSALYLCASSGVGRDSRREKLFFGSGTQLSVL.

J is TRBJ1-1 and V is TRBV18; maybe TRBD1 (6 bases). Germline CDR1 is KGHSH and CDR2 is LQKENI. Trimming pared 3 bases from V and 6 bases from J, leaving 14 bases between. The CDR3 contains 14 residues. This chain's CDR3 is CASSPGRGYAEAFF. For the CDR3, the DNA is TGTGCCAGCTCACCGGGGAGGGGGTACGCTGAAGCTTTCTTT.

This chain joins TRBV7-2 and TRBJ2-3, with 9 bases identical to TRBD1. This CDR3 spans 13 amino acids. J lost 11 bases, V lost 5 bases, and 8 bases had no gene match. From germline, CDR1 is SGHTA and CDR2 FQGNSA. CDR3 in DNA: TGTGCCAGCAGCCCCAACAGGGGGCTGATGCAGTATTTT. It specifies CASSPNRGLMQYF.

The CDR3 nucleotides are TGCGCCAGCAAATGGCCTCGTTCCTACGAGCAGTACTTC. It yields the protein CASKWPRSYEQYF. This chain connects TRBV10-2 to TRBJ2-7; D is uncertain. The V and J ends lost 7 bases and 1 base respectively, with 11 bases between them. The CDR3 totals 13 residues. CDR1 is WSHSY, CDR2 SAAADI, per germline.

J is TRBJ1-1 and V is TRBV25-1; 11 bases match TRBD1. Germline CDR1 reads MGHDK; CDR2 reads SYGVNS. Trimming removed 7 bases from V and 6 bases from J; junction bases left unmatched: 4. This CDR3 is built from 13 residues. CDR3 DNA sequence: TGTGCCAGCACCCAGGACAGGGGGCCTGAAGCTTTCTTT. This encodes CASTQDRGPEAFF. The entire variable domain, with the rest obtained from reference TRBV25-1 and TRBJ1-1, is as follows: EADIYQTPRYLVIGTGKKITLECSQTMGHDKMYWYQQDPGMELHLIHYSYGVNSTEKGDLSSESTVSRIRTEHFPLTLESARPSHTSQYLCASTQDRGPEAFFGQGTRLTVV.

This clone was detected only once. The J gene is TRBJ2-7, the V gene TRBV5-1; D gene unclear. The CDR3 spans 14 residues. Trimming removed 2 bases at V and 3 bases at J, with 12 bases between. Germline values: CDR1 SGHRS, CDR2 YFSETQ. The DNA of the CDR3 is TGCGCCAGCAGCTTAGTCGGCAGGATCTACGAGCAGTACTTC. Protein sequence: CASSLVGRIYEQYF.

This chain links TRBV11-2 with TRBJ1-4; D is perhaps TRBD1 (6 bases). Germline V gene data show CDR1 as SGHAT and CDR2 as FQNNGV. The CDR3 consists of 17 residues. Trimming stripped 0 bases from V and 5 bases from J, with 16 bases between. In DNA, the CDR3 is TGTGCCAGCAGCTTAGACTACAGGGTTTCGGGGAATGAAAAACTGTTTTTT. As protein: CASSLDYRVSGNEKLFF.

The V and J genes are TRBV11-2 and TRBJ2-1; 11 bases match TRBD1. Germline V gene lookup returns CDR1 SGHAT and CDR2 FQNNGV. J lost 9 bases, V lost 0 bases, and 7 bases had no gene match. This CDR3 region has 16 residues. DNA for the CDR3: TGTGCCAGCAGCTTAGATTGGGACAGGGGGATGGGTGAGCAGTTCTTC. It specifies CASSLDWDRGMGEQFF.

The V and J genes are TRBV19 and TRBJ2-2, with unresolved D. The CDR3 has 17 amino acids. V shed 3 bases and J shed 6 bases, with 20 bases lying between them. CDR1 is LNHDA, CDR2 SQIVND, per germline (reference sequence). In nucleotides, the CDR3 is TGTGCCAGTAGTATCGGTTCGAGCGTCGGTGGACCCGGGGAGCTGTTTTTT. The encoded protein is CASSIGSSVGGPGELFF.

This clone occurred once. This chain uses TRBV7-3 with TRBJ2-1; D possibly uses TRBD1 or TRBD2 (5 bases each). The CDR3 runs to 14 residues. Germline loops: CDR1 SGHTA, CDR2 FQGTGA. V was cut by 4 bases and J by 3 bases, with 10 bases left in between. CDR3 amino acids: CASSSRGDYNEQFF. The CDR3 bases are TGTGCCAGCAGCTCGAGAGGGGACTACAATGAGCAGTTCTTC. Based on the CDR3 plus reference TRBV7-3 and TRBJ2-1, the full variable domain is GAGVSQTPSNKVTEKGKYVELRCDPISGHTALYWYRQSLGQGPEFLIYFQGTGAADDSGLPNDRFFAVRPEGSVSTLKIQRTERGDSAVYLCASSSRGDYNEQFFGPGTRLTVL.

This clone occurred a few times. This chain uses TRBV9 with TRBJ1-2, with unresolved D. The CDR3 length is 15 residues. V shed 4 bases and J shed 4 bases, with 17 bases lying between them. From germline, CDR1 is SGDLS and CDR2 YYNGEE. CDR3 loop: CASSTGVGLGYGYTF. Here the CDR3 DNA reads TGTGCCAGCAGCACCGGGGTGGGCCTCGGCTATGGCTACACCTTC.

This rearrangement joins TRBV5-1 to TRBJ2-5; 8 nucleotides agree with TRBD1. Germline V gene data show CDR1 as SGHRS and CDR2 as YFSETQ. This CDR3 spans 16 amino acids. With 0 bases clipped from V and 3 bases from J, the junction kept 7 bases outside the gene matches. The CDR3 bases are TGCGCCAGCAGCTTGGAGTACAGGGGGGCCGAAGAGACCCAGTACTTC. Translating gives CASSLEYRGAEETQYF.

V and J are TRBV5-4 and TRBJ2-2; weak D call: TRBD2 (6 bases). The CDR3 consists of 15 residues. V was shortened by 5 bases and J by 3 bases, with 14 bases between the two germline ends. In germline, CDR1 is SGHNT, CDR2 YYREEE (reference sequence). The CDR3 DNA reads TGTGCCAGCAGTATCAGACTAGGGGACACCGGGGAGCTGTTTTTT. It codes for CASSIRLGDTGELFF. The full variable domain, completed using reference TRBV5-4 and TRBJ2-2, is ETGVTQSPTHLIKTRGQQVTLRCSSQSGHNTVSWYQQALGQGPQFIFQYYREEENGRGNFPPRFSGLQFPNYSSELNVNALELDDSALYLCASSIRLGDTGELFFGEGSRLTVL.

This chain joins TRBV30 and TRBJ1-2; D call uncertain. CDR1 GTSNPN and CDR2 SVGIG come from the germline V gene (reference sequence). CDR3 length equals 12 residues. V was trimmed by 0 bases and J by 8 bases, leaving 10 bases between them. This chain's CDR3 is CAWSVGRLGYTF. The CDR3 nucleotides read TGTGCCTGGAGTGTAGGTAGGCTAGGCTACACCTTC.

The chain has TRBV18 and TRBJ1-1, with 8 nucleotides matching TRBD1. Germline lookup yields CDR1 KGHSH and CDR2 LQKENI. CDR3 length: 13 amino acids. Trimming removed 3 bases from V and 6 bases from J; junction bases left unmatched: 3. DNA for the CDR3: TGTGCCAGCTCACCGTCACAGGGGGCTGAAGCTTTCTTT. Its translation is CASSPSQGAEAFF.

The J gene is TRBJ2-7, the V gene TRBV28; 9 bases map to TRBD1. The trim removed 6 bases at V and 6 bases at J, leaving 12 bases unmatched. CDR3 size: 15 residues. Germline CDR1 reads MDHEN; CDR2 reads SYDVKM. CDR3 DNA: TGTGCCAGCAGCCCTATACTCCGGGACAGGGCCGAGCAGTACTTC. This sequence encodes CASSPILRDRAEQYF.

As regards this clone: Other DNA sequences in this specimen translate into the identical CDR3. The CDR3 here is CASSPLAGGPGEQFF. For the CDR3, the DNA is TGCGCCAGCAGCCCTCTAGCGGGAGGGCCGGGTGAGCAGTTCTTC. The V gene is TRBV5-1, the J gene TRBJ2-1; 12 nucleotides line up with TRBD2. CDR1 SGHRS and CDR2 YFSETQ come from the germline V gene. The CDR3 contains 15 residues. J gave up 9 bases and V 4 bases, and 8 bases lay outside the gene matches.

This clone was observed a single time. The gene calls are TRBV29-1 and TRBJ2-1; a possible D gene is TRBD2 (6 bases). The CDR3 covers 14 residues. Germline-derived CDR1 and CDR2 are SQVTM and ANQGSEA. Trimming pared 6 bases from V and 9 bases from J, leaving 21 bases between. This CDR3 reads CSVSGLPSKGEQFF. CDR3 nucleotides: TGCAGCGTGTCGGGACTGCCGTCTAAGGGTGAGCAGTTCTTC.